A single sample gave rise to the 25 T cell receptor beta chains below, sequenced in a study of technical replicates of blood from a few donors. The repertoire was sequenced with immunoSEQ multiplex PCR; TCRdb's copy has only in-frame clones and lacks some. The sample includes about 76,000 clones, roughly 85% of them seen just once. The sequencing input was PBMCs. The receptors derive from a human donor in good health. Some clones in this sample may be carry-over from other donors' samples.

CDR3 residues: CASSSKGDSNQPQHF. CDR3 nucleotide sequence: TGTGCCAGCTCAAGCAAAGGGGATAGCAATCAGCCCCAGCATTTT. The V and J genes are TRBV18 and TRBJ1-5; tentative D call: TRBD1 (5 bases). CDR1 KGHSH and CDR2 LQKENI come from the germline V gene. CDR3 length: 15 residues. Trimming took off 5 bases at V and 0 bases at J, with 11 bases between the two ends.

The V gene is TRBV29-1, the J gene TRBJ2-5, with 12 nucleotides matching TRBD2. Trimming took 1 base from V and 5 from J; bases not matched to a gene: 5. Germline values: CDR1 SQVTM, CDR2 ANQGSEA. The CDR3 covers 15 residues. In DNA, the CDR3 is TGCAGCGTTGAAGGGCTAGCGGGAGGGCCGGAGACCCAGTACTTC. This translates into CSVEGLAGGPETQYF.

The V and J genes are TRBV5-1 and TRBJ2-3; possible D gene TRBD2, 5 bases. Germline-derived CDR1 and CDR2 are SGHRS and YFSETQ. V was shortened by 4 bases and J by 0 bases, with 12 bases between the two germline ends. CDR3 length: 15 residues. CDR3 loop: CASSAGSPSTDTQYF. In DNA form, the CDR3 reads TGCGCCAGCAGCGCGGGTAGTCCTAGCACAGATACGCAGTATTTT. The whole variable domain, filled in from reference TRBV5-1 and TRBJ2-3, reads KAGVTQTPRYLIKTRGQQVTLSCSPISGHRSVSWYQQTPGQGLQFLFEYFSETQRNKGNFPGRFSGRQFSNSRSEMNVSTLELGDSALYLCASSAGSPSTDTQYFGPGTRLTVL.

This chain connects TRBV4-1 to TRBJ1-1; D call uncertain. The CDR3 is 15 residues long. Germline CDR1 MGHRA, CDR2 YSYEKL. Deletions cut 0 bases from V and 4 bases from J, with 12 bases between. For the CDR3, the DNA is TGCGCCAGCAGCCAAGATGAGTCGGCGGGCACTGAAGCTTTCTTT. It encodes CASSQDESAGTEAFF.

The V and J genes are TRBV7-6 and TRBJ2-7; tentatively, D is TRBD1 (7 bases). The length of the CDR3 is 17 residues. V was pared by 0 bases and J by 3 bases, with 18 bases between. In germline, CDR1 is SGHVS, CDR2 FNYEAQ. The CDR3 loop is CASSLALSRRDSYEQYF. CDR3 DNA sequence: TGTGCCAGCAGCTTAGCACTCTCAAGGCGGGACAGCTACGAGCAGTACTTC.

The CDR3 region is CASSQRTGGYEQYF. The CDR3 bases are TGTGCCAGCAGCCAAAGGACGGGGGGCTACGAGCAGTACTTC. The V and J genes are TRBV6-5 and TRBJ2-7, with TRBD2 matching 7 bases. The junction had 8 bases not matched to a gene; V was cut back by 6 bases and J by 3 bases. Germline values: CDR1 MNHEY, CDR2 SVGAGI. CDR3 length: 14 amino acids.

The J gene is TRBJ2-7, the V gene TRBV6-1; 7 positions agree with TRBD1. The V and J ends lost 0 bases and 2 bases, in that order; junction bases with no gene match: 10. This CDR3 has 17 amino acids. Germline-derived CDR1 and CDR2 are MNHNS and SASEGT. The CDR3 DNA sequence: TGTGCCAGCAGTGAAGCGACCCGACAGGGAGTCGCCTACGAGCAGTACTTC. It specifies CASSEATRQGVAYEQYF.

The CDR3 DNA reads TGTGCCAGTAGCCTAAACGAGGGACTAGACAATGAGCAGTTCTTC. Protein sequence: CASSLNEGLDNEQFF. The chain carries TRBV19 and TRBJ2-1; TRBD2 matches at 8 bases. The length of the CDR3 is 15 residues. J gave up 5 bases and V 6 bases, and 9 bases lay outside the gene matches. The germline V gene encodes CDR1 LNHDA and CDR2 SQIVND (reference sequence). The complete variable domain, with remaining parts taken from reference TRBV19 and TRBJ2-1, reads DGGITQSPKYLFRKEGQNVTLSCEQNLNHDAMYWYRQDPGQGLRLIYYSQIVNDFQKGDIAEGYSVSREKKESFPLTVTSAQKNPTAFYLCASSLNEGLDNEQFFGPGTRLTVL.

The CDR3 DNA is TGTGCCAGCAGTACGGGACAGACCGATACGCAGTATTTT. It is translated as CASSTGQTDTQYF. The chain joins TRBV6-1 to TRBJ2-3; TRBD1 aligns across 7 bases. Germline values: CDR1 MNHNS, CDR2 SASEGT. CDR3 length: 13 amino acids. Trimming cost V 5 bases and J 6 bases; bases outside gene matches: 5.

This clone was seen a few times. The V gene is TRBV2, the J gene TRBJ1-5; D is uncertain. CDR3 length: 13 amino acids. Germline V gives CDR1 SNHLY, CDR2 FYNNEI. Deletions cut 8 bases from V and 0 bases from J, with 8 bases between. The CDR3 sequence: CASARDSNQPQHF. CDR3 sequence (DNA): TGTGCCAGCGCCCGGGATAGCAATCAGCCCCAGCATTTT.

V is TRBV4-2 and J is TRBJ1-6, with TRBD1 as a possible D gene (6 bases). CDR1 LGHNA and CDR2 YNFKEQ come from the germline V gene. This CDR3 has 16 residues. V was shortened by 4 bases and J by 3 bases, with 13 bases between the two germline ends. The CDR3 spells CASSLSGVIYNSPLHF. The CDR3 bases are TGTGCCAGCAGCCTCTCAGGGGTAATCTATAATTCACCCCTCCACTTT.

J is TRBJ2-2 and V is TRBV6-1, with TRBD1 matching 9 bases. The CDR3 extends over 16 amino acids. Germline V gene data show CDR1 as MNHNS and CDR2 as SASEGT. With V trimmed by 3 bases and J by 5 bases, 7 bases remained unmatched. The CDR3 protein is CASSERTGDGTGELFF. CDR3 nucleotides: TGTGCCAGCAGTGAGCGGACAGGGGATGGTACCGGGGAGCTGTTTTTT.

The rearrangement links TRBV18 to TRBJ2-6; 12 nucleotides agree with TRBD1. The CDR3 spans 18 residues. Per germline, CDR1 KGHSH and CDR2 LQKENI. The V segment lost 2 bases and the J segment 4 bases; nucleotides outside the gene matches: 6. CDR3 region: CASSPKGQGALGANVLTF. The CDR3 DNA reads TGTGCCAGCTCACCAAAGGGACAGGGGGCGCTCGGGGCCAACGTCCTGACTTTC. The full variable domain, rest sourced from reference TRBV18 and TRBJ2-6, is NAGVMQNPRHLVRRRGQEARLRCSPMKGHSHVYWYRQLPEEGLKFMVYLQKENIIDESGMPKERFSAEFPKEGPSILRIQQVVRGDSAAYFCASSPKGQGALGANVLTFGAGSRLTVL.

The V and J genes are TRBV7-9 and TRBJ2-7; D may be TRBD2 (6 bases). Between the trimmed V and J ends, which lost 4 bases and 2 bases, there was a span of 12 bases. The CDR3 totals 14 residues. CDR1 SEHNR and CDR2 FQNEAQ come from the germline V gene (reference sequence). DNA of the CDR3: TGTGCCAGCAGCTCCACGGGAGAAACCTACGAGCAGTACTTC. Amino acids: CASSSTGETYEQYF.

The chain carries TRBV15 and TRBJ2-2; maybe TRBD2 (5 bases). Germline loops: CDR1 LNHNV, CDR2 YYDKDF (reference sequence). The germline V and J ends were trimmed by 0 bases and 8 bases, with 10 bases remaining between them. CDR3 length: 14 amino acids. CDR3 residues: CATSRDSVGGELFF. CDR3 bases: TGTGCCACCAGCAGAGATAGCGTAGGGGGGGAGCTGTTTTTT. Based on the CDR3 plus reference TRBV15 and TRBJ2-2, the full variable domain is DAMVIQNPRYQVTQFGKPVTLSCSQTLNHNVMYWYQQKSSQAPKLLFHYYDKDFNNEADTPDNFQSRRPNTSFCFLDIRSPGLGDTAMYLCATSRDSVGGELFFGEGSRLTVL.

The V and J genes are TRBV4-2 and TRBJ2-1; D is possibly TRBD1 (5 bases). The V gene lost 0 bases and the J gene lost 3 bases, with 9 bases spanning the gap. The germline V gene encodes CDR1 LGHNA and CDR2 YNFKEQ. The CDR3 runs 15 residues. The CDR3 loop is CASSQDRGYYNEQFF. The CDR3, as DNA: TGTGCCAGCAGCCAAGATAGGGGATACTACAATGAGCAGTTCTTC.

The CDR3 protein is CASSVGGGGTEAFF. CDR3 coding DNA: TGTGCCAGCAGCGTAGGGGGGGGTGGAACTGAAGCTTTCTTT. V usage is TRBV9 and J usage is TRBJ1-1; a possible D gene is TRBD1 (5 bases). Per the germline V gene, CDR1 is SGDLS and CDR2 is YYNGEE. CDR3 length equals 14 residues. Trimming left V 0 bases short and J 5 bases short, with 11 bases between.

V is TRBV19 and J is TRBJ2-1; unclear D gene. Germline V gene data show CDR1 as LNHDA and CDR2 as SQIVND (reference sequence). The V end was cut by 3 bases, the J end by 8 bases, with 11 bases between. CDR3 length: 13 residues. The CDR3 protein is CASSMGLPYEQFF. The CDR3 nucleotides read TGTGCCAGTAGTATGGGCCTCCCGTATGAGCAGTTCTTC.

The chain is built from TRBV6-1 and TRBJ2-3; D is ambiguous. Germline CDR1 reads MNHNS; CDR2 reads SASEGT. The CDR3 sequence is 15 residues long. V was clipped by 6 bases and J by 3 bases, with 16 bases between them. DNA of the CDR3: TGTGCCAGCAGAGACATTGTGATCGGTACAGATACGCAGTATTTT. This gives the protein CASRDIVIGTDTQYF.

The chain uses TRBV7-8 and TRBJ2-7; a possible D gene is TRBD1 (6 bases). V shed 7 bases and J shed 3 bases, with 16 bases lying between them. The CDR3 has 14 residues. Germline V gene sequence: CDR1 SGHVS, CDR2 FQNEAQ. Here the CDR3 DNA reads TGTGCCAGCAAAACGTCCACAGGGCACTACGAGCAGTACTTC. Amino acids: CASKTSTGHYEQYF. Filled out from reference TRBV7-8 and TRBJ2-7, the complete variable domain reads GAGVSQSPRYKVAKRGQDVALRCDPISGHVSLFWYQQALGQGPEFLTYFQNEAQLDKSGLPSDRFFAERPEGSVSTLKIQRTQQEDSAVYLCASKTSTGHYEQYFGPGTRLTVT.

The V call is TRBV10-3, the J call TRBJ1-1; 7 bases are shared with TRBD1. CDR1 and CDR2 from the germline V gene are ENHRY and SYGVKD. This CDR3 is built from 15 residues. J was trimmed by 2 bases and V by 5 bases; bases with no gene match: 8. The DNA of the CDR3 is TGTGCCATCAGTCAACAGGGGATAGCAAACACTGAAGCTTTCTTT. The encoded protein is CAISQQGIANTEAFF.

This clone was detected only a few times. This chain uses TRBV5-4 with TRBJ1-1; 10 bases match TRBD1. The CDR3 is 15 residues long. V lost 4 bases and J lost 0; bases outside the gene matches: 3. CDR1 and CDR2 (germline): SGHNT, YYREEE (reference sequence). The CDR3 DNA is TGTGCCAGCAGCAGCGGGACAGGGGTGAACACTGAAGCTTTCTTT. This gives the protein CASSSGTGVNTEAFF.

This clone appeared a few times. The gene calls are TRBV11-3 and TRBJ1-2, with a tentative D call TRBD1 (6 bases). Germline CDR1 is SGHNT and CDR2 is YENEEA. Trimming removed 1 base from V and 4 bases from J, with 13 bases in between. The length of the CDR3 is 15 residues. The CDR3 DNA reads as TGTGCCAGCAGCTTAGCCGGACAGACTTCCTATGGCTACACCTTC. It translates to CASSLAGQTSYGYTF.

This chain connects TRBV5-5 to TRBJ2-7; D gene unclear. Looked up from germline, CDR1 is SGHKS and CDR2 is YYEKEE (reference sequence). This CDR3 contains 14 residues. With 0 bases removed from V and 12 bases from J, the gap between germline ends came to 19 bases. CDR3 nucleotide sequence: TGTGCCAGCAGCTTGGATCACAGCCCCTCAGGATCGTACTTC. Translating it yields CASSLDHSPSGSYF.

The V call is TRBV19, the J call TRBJ2-2; possible D gene TRBD2, 7 bases. CDR1 is LNHDA and CDR2 is SQIVND in the germline V gene (reference sequence). The CDR3 has 13 residues. The V end was cut by 5 bases, the J end by 6 bases, with 10 bases between. The CDR3 region has the DNA TGTGCCAGTAGTCGGGGGGCGGCCGGGGAGCTGTTTTTT. Protein sequence: CASSRGAAGELFF.